This TCR beta chain was identified in a study of T cells after posttransplantation cyclophosphamide listed by TCRdb under 2016. The study in broad terms: Using TRB sequencing, the study followed how the T cell repertoire rebuilt after myeloablative bone marrow transplantation with posttransplantation cyclophosphamide given as GVHD prophylaxis. Antigen receptor sequencing covered samples from 35 PTCy-treated patients and some 15 of their related bone marrow donors. Blood from all 35 or so PTCy patients who had 1-year posttransplant specimens underwent TRB sequencing. TRB sequencing was also done on up to roughly 3 additional blood samples from 2 to 5.2 years after transplant in 3 patients, and on pretransplant blood from several patients. Because TRA and TRB clonality correlated tightly in roughly ten samples, later TCR analyses were limited to TRB. Public TRB sequences were compared against a database of over 3,500 sequences linked to responses to pathogens, tumor antigens, self-antigens and alloantigens. Overall study outcomes, separate from this receptor: Donor-recipient similarity was low at 1-2 months but rose over the first year, and later blood repertoires were often dominated by donor CD8+ memory clones. Across the approximately 47 patients, TRB clonality was highly associated with recipient CMV seropositivity and CMV reactivation, and diversity with PTCy was similar to that in the CNI/methotrexate controls. The TRB repertoires of T cells infiltrating skin or GI tract showed only limited overlap with the TRB repertoires of T cells in blood.

On the day of marrow donation, related bone marrow donors gave peripheral blood samples. Mononuclear cells from peripheral blood and bone marrow were separated by Ficoll-Hypaque density centrifugation and then cryopreserved. Genomic DNA was the input for TRB sequencing, which was run either with the immunoSEQ assay at survey resolution or with the hsTCRB kit. The original methods were these. The immunoSEQ software was used for initial read processing, and the LymphoSeq R package was used for repertoire analyses. Clonality was computed as 1 minus normalized Shannon entropy, and a Gini coefficient was also calculated for each TRB dataset. Phenotypes of unsorted samples were inferred by mapping TRB sequences from sorted subsets of the recipient or donor onto unsorted samples of the same recipient. This immuneACCESS table, as held by TCRdb, lists in-frame sequences with V and J called but not all clones. Of the missing ones, under half trace to an unresolved V gene in checked studies; the others have no known cause. V and J calls and clone size come straight from that table; D and trimming were deduced from the DNA. The sample table records just over 65,000 clones; 93% of these occur just once. The ten largest make up around 3.1% of the sample.

About this clone: Its binding antigen is unknown. No base quality information exists; no much larger clone differs at one position.

The source is a woman under 40 in good health and a related stem cell transplant donor. Material for sequencing was PBMCs.

The CDR3 region: CASSPDSGGYGYTF. The nucleotide sequence reads TGTGCCAGCAGCCCGGACAGTGGGGGCTATGGCTACACCTTC. The V and J segments used are TRBV5-5 and TRBJ1-2, and possibly TRBD1, on 6 matching bases. Reading from cysteine to phenylalanine, the CDR3 counts 14 amino acids. The entry retains the CDR3 DNA only, 42 bases that are in frame from base 1. V is clipped by 4 bases and J by 4 bases, and the sequence between their germline boundaries is 14 bases long. CDR1 and CDR2, per the germline V gene (reference sequence), are SGHKS and YYEKEE.